A selection of T cell receptor beta chains follows, all from one sample in a study of T cells after yellow fever vaccination. TCRdb redid the calling of the 5' RACE reads with MiXCR, one entry per CDR3 protein. The sample records 300,000 to 400,000 distinct CDR3 sequences, 9.5% to 15% being singletons. Source: CD4+ T cells sorted from PBMCs, taken 15 days after the yellow fever booster vaccination. These receptors came from a man aged 18 to 30 who received the YFV17D yellow fever vaccine. CDR3s include the opening cysteine and the closing phenylalanine or tryptophan. The D gene is left open where the match is weak. For some rows the clone size is stated as once, few or many, or as a class when expanded; others skip it.

j_call v_call d_call clone_size cdr3_aa cdr3_nt
TRBJ1-1 TRBV3-1 . few CASSPETVNTEAFF TGTGCCAGCAGCCCAGAGACCGTGAACACTGAAGCTTTCTTT
TRBJ2-7 TRBV10-3 TRBD1 few CAIRGGQGVTYEQYF TGTGCCATCAGAGGAGGACAGGGGGTCACCTACGAGCAGTACTTC
TRBJ2-3 TRBV5-1 TRBD2 . CASSQTSLDTQYF TGCGCCAGCAGCCAGACTAGCCTAGATACGCAGTATTTT
TRBJ1-2 TRBV14 . few CASSRRDSSYGYTF TGTGCCAGCAGCCGCCGGGACTCCTCCTATGGCTACACCTTC
TRBJ2-5 TRBV5-6 . . CASSLRGGGTETQYF TGTGCCAGCAGCTTGCGTGGAGGGGGCACGGAGACCCAGTACTTC
TRBJ1-1 TRBV28 . . CASSLSGPQGTEAFF TGTGCCAGCAGTTTATCGGGGCCGCAGGGCACTGAAGCTTTCTTT
TRBJ1-2 TRBV11-2 . . CASSLGNVYGYTF TGTGCCAGCAGCTTAGGAAATGTCTATGGCTACACCTTC
TRBJ1-3 TRBV7-2 . few CASSLIASGNTIYF TGTGCCAGCAGCTTAATCGCCTCTGGAAACACCATATATTTT
TRBJ2-1 TRBV5-6 . few CASSLRTGTTYNEQFF TGTGCCAGCAGCCTCAGGACGGGGACCACCTACAATGAGCAGTTCTTC
TRBJ2-1 TRBV4-2 TRBD2 few CASSRTSGGFYNEQFF TGTGCCAGCAGCCGGACTAGCGGGGGCTTCTACAATGAGCAGTTCTTC
TRBJ1-2 TRBV6-1 . many CASSPGGRGRYGYTF TGTGCCAGCAGTCCCGGGGGGCGGGGAAGGTATGGCTACACCTTC
TRBJ2-2 TRBV5-1 . few CASSPTETSYTGELFF TGCGCCAGCAGCCCCACCGAGACATCCTACACCGGGGAGCTGTTTTTT
TRBJ1-5 TRBV10-3 . many CAISESLAGLSNQPQHF TGTGCCATCAGTGAGTCCCTGGCAGGGCTTAGCAATCAGCCCCAGCATTTT
TRBJ1-6 TRBV18 . . CASSPRVEESPLHF TGTGCCAGCTCACCAAGGGTAGAAGAATCACCCCTCCACTTT
TRBJ1-6 TRBV30 . . CAWSGEYNSPLHF TGTGCCTGGAGCGGGGAATATAATTCACCCCTCCACTTT
TRBJ1-1 TRBV6-5 . . CASTDRGTEAFF TGTGCCAGCACCGACAGAGGCACTGAAGCTTTCTTT
TRBJ1-6 TRBV28 . few CASSLRWDSPLHF TGTGCCAGCAGTTTACGGTGGGATTCACCCCTCCACTTT
TRBJ2-3 TRBV7-3 TRBD2 . CASSLIPAGGLTDTQYF TGTGCCAGCAGCTTAATTCCGGCGGGGGGACTCACAGATACGCAGTATTTT